Given below is one TCR beta chain in context. The antigen is undetermined. This specimen belongs to a study of early T cells in non-severe SARS-CoV-2 infection. Study summary: RNA in bulk from unsorted whole blood was sequenced, and chains were unpaired. Study results and limitations: Matching with VDJdb favored anti-spike CD8 responses (missing private and CD4 specificities).

Each cDNA molecule carried a unique molecular identifier. TCRdb itself ran the 5' RACE reads through MiXCR, one entry per CDR3 protein. The table has fewer than 100,000 distinct CDR3 sequences, about 9.6% seen once. V lost 1 base and J lost 7, with 19 bases in between. Germline V gives CDR1 SGDLS, CDR2 YYNGEE. The CDR3 consists of 16 residues. The sample taken for sequencing was whole blood. This sequence originates from an adult who was a healthcare worker with PCR-confirmed SARS-CoV-2 infection or an uninfected control (not recorded which). The chain combines TRBV9 with TRBJ2-3; tentatively, D is TRBD1 or TRBD2 (5 bases each). The CDR3 coding sequence is TGTGCCAGCAGCGTATCCTCCGGGACCCGCACGCATACGCAGTATTTT. It specifies CASSVSSGTRTHTQYF.